One TCR beta chain is described in this entry. Antigen specificity is unknown. A much larger clone is a single base away; this may be a read error. These data originate in a study of breast tumors, draining lymph nodes, adjacent tissues. The lymph nodes were axillary draining lymph nodes from breast cancer patients. TCRdb passed the multiplex PCR reads through MiXCR, listing each CDR3 protein once. The table lists 150,000 to 250,000 distinct CDR3 sequences, roughly 31% of them singletons. The CDR3 extends over 15 amino acids. The germline V gene has CDR1 DFQATT and CDR2 SNEGSKA (reference sequence). Germline trimming cut 5 bases from V and 6 bases from J; bases unmatched to any gene: 12. The study's findings and limits: Most tumor T cells seemingly derive from lymph node, then expand in tumor. Tumor TCR diversity was below lymph nodes but above nontumor tissue.

Sequenced input: axillary lymph node tissue. The TCR was taken from a female donor with breast cancer. Some clones in this sample may be carry-over from other donors' samples. The rearrangement uses TRBV20-1 and TRBJ1-5; 8 positions agree with TRBD1. In DNA form, the CDR3 reads TGCAGTGCTGCCCAGAACAGGGGGGGTATTCAGCCCCAGCATTTT. It translates to CSAAQNRGGIQPQHF.